Listed here are 11 T cell receptor beta chains from one sample, sequenced in a study of cytomegalovirus exposure and HLA in healthy donors. The primer mix had 60 Vbeta and 13 Jbeta primers. Produced via immunoSEQ multiplex PCR; TCRdb's table is partial and in-frame only. The sample gives fewer than 300,000 clones, about nine tenths of which show up once; 4% is in the top ten. Sequencing was done on a sample of PBMCs. These TCRs come from a middle-aged man in good health and CMV-seropositive.

V and J are TRBV9 and TRBJ2-3; 7 nucleotides line up with TRBD2. Germline lookup yields CDR1 SGDLS and CDR2 YYNGEE. This CDR3 comprises 16 residues. J lost 3 bases, V lost 3 bases, and 10 bases had no gene match. The CDR3: CASSAGTLGGTDTQYF. The CDR3 DNA follows: TGTGCCAGCAGCGCAGGCACGCTGGGAGGGACAGATACGCAGTATTTT.

V is TRBV4-1 and J is TRBJ1-1, with D hard to call. Germline-derived CDR1 and CDR2 are MGHRA and YSYEKL. The CDR3 is 15 residues long. Trimming removed 0 bases at V and 4 bases at J, with 12 bases between. The CDR3 region has the DNA TGCGCCAGCAGCCAAGATGGCGGGGTGGGCACTGAAGCTTTCTTT. Translation: CASSQDGGVGTEAFF.

This chain uses TRBV15 with TRBJ2-5; D is possibly TRBD2 (5 bases). This CDR3 comprises 13 residues. V dropped 5 bases and J dropped 5 bases, with 12 bases sitting between them. The germline CDR1 and CDR2 sequences are LNHNV and YYDKDF (reference sequence). DNA of the CDR3: TGTGCCACCAGCCCAAAGAGGGAGGAGACCCAGTACTTC. This translates into CATSPKREETQYF.

The rearrangement joins TRBV7-3 to TRBJ2-1, with 14 bases fitting TRBD2. Trimming at V came to 4 bases and at J to 9 bases, leaving 8 bases not matched to a gene. The CDR3 runs 16 residues. Germline values: CDR1 SGHTA, CDR2 FQGTGA. DNA for the CDR3: TGTGCCAGCAGCTCCGATGGGACTAGCGGGAGCAGTGAGCAGTTCTTC. Protein: CASSSDGTSGSSEQFF.

The V and J genes are TRBV5-6 and TRBJ2-7, with 7 bases that match TRBD1. Trimming removed 3 bases from V and 1 base from J; junction bases left unmatched: 7. Germline V lookup: CDR1 SGHDT, CDR2 YYEEEE. The CDR3 extends over 15 amino acids. The CDR3 is CASSSPGQLSYEQYF. The CDR3 DNA follows: TGTGCCAGCAGCTCACCGGGACAGCTTTCCTACGAGCAGTACTTC. The complete variable domain, with remaining parts taken from reference TRBV5-6 and TRBJ2-7, reads DAGVTQSPTHLIKTRGQQVTLRCSPKSGHDTVSWYQQALGQGPQFIFQYYEEEERQRGNFPDRFSGHQFPNYSSELNVNALLLGDSALYLCASSSPGQLSYEQYFGPGTRLTVT.

This chain links TRBV7-6 with TRBJ2-1, with 8 bases lining up with TRBD1. CDR3 size: 14 residues. Germline V lookup: CDR1 SGHVS, CDR2 FNYEAQ. V shed 4 bases and J 7 bases; nucleotides not matched to a gene: 6. The CDR3 nucleotides are TGTGCCAGCAGCTCACGGACAGGGTCGAATGAGCAGTTCTTC. Translation gives CASSSRTGSNEQFF.

This clone has a single count. The chain couples TRBV11-2 to TRBJ1-3; D remains unclear. This CDR3 has 14 residues. Germline CDR1 is SGHAT and CDR2 is FQNNGV. Trimming took 1 base from V and 2 from J, leaving 6 bases between them. CDR3 sequence reads: CASSLVRAGNTIYF. CDR3 DNA: TGTGCCAGCAGCTTAGTACGGGCTGGAAACACCATATATTTT.

Only one count was recorded for this clone. The chain recombines TRBV7-9 with TRBJ2-5, with 8 bases matching TRBD1. Germline values: CDR1 SEHNR, CDR2 FQNEAQ (reference sequence). The ends lost 5 bases at V and 3 bases at J; junction bases unmatched: 5. This CDR3 is 14 amino acids long. The DNA for the CDR3 is TGTGCCAGCAGCCCCGGGACAGGAAAAGAGACCCAGTACTTC. It encodes CASSPGTGKETQYF.

V usage is TRBV28 and J usage is TRBJ2-1; 7 nucleotides align to TRBD1. Germline CDR1 and CDR2: MDHEN and SYDVKM. This CDR3 has 14 amino acids. Trimming cost V 6 bases and J 7 bases; bases outside gene matches: 9. CDR3 in DNA: TGTGCCAGCAGCTCAAGACAGGGATGGAATGAGCAGTTCTTC. As protein: CASSSRQGWNEQFF.

The chain couples TRBV5-1 to TRBJ2-7; 7 nucleotides agree with TRBD2. The trim removed 4 bases at V and 3 bases at J, leaving 4 bases unmatched. The germline V gene has CDR1 SGHRS and CDR2 YFSETQ. This CDR3 comprises 13 residues. CDR3 sequence (DNA): TGCGCCAGCAGCCCCAGGGAGGGCTACGAGCAGTACTTC. Protein: CASSPREGYEQYF.

This sequence joins TRBV28 and TRBJ2-5; 7 nucleotides agree with TRBD2. The CDR3 consists of 16 residues. CDR1 and CDR2 from the germline V gene are MDHEN and SYDVKM. Trimming removed 5 bases from V and 1 base from J; junction bases left unmatched: 10. The CDR3 is CASSKKAGRTQETQYF. CDR3 sequence (DNA): TGTGCCAGCAGTAAAAAAGCGGGACGGACCCAAGAGACCCAGTACTTC.